This T cell receptor beta chain was identified during a study of T-cell memory formation after mild COVID-19. About the research overall: For the most part, TCR clusters were specific to one donor.

This clonotype was recorded only once. The CDR3 covers 17 residues. Germline V CDR1 and CDR2: MGHRA, YSYEKL. V trimming: 3 bases; J trimming: 7 bases; junction bases outside the gene matches: 12. One entry per CDR3 protein, called by TCRdb with MiXCR from the 5' RACE reads. The table shows 500,000 to 650,000 distinct CDR3 sequences, with roughly 21% occurring only once. The sequence was collected from an adult woman who had mild COVID-19 (a few samples of this study predate the infection). Cell type and time point are not known. This chain uses TRBV4-1 with TRBJ2-2; 9 bases map to TRBD1. Input material: PBMCs or a T cell subset sorted from them (not recorded which). The CDR3 DNA reads as TGCGCCAGCAGCCAGTATACAGGGGGCGACGGGCACGGGGAGCTGTTTTTT. Protein: CASSQYTGGDGHGELFF.